This T cell receptor beta chain was recovered during a study of blood T cell repertoires in COVID-19. This CDR3 spans 18 amino acids. CDR1 and CDR2 from the germline V gene are SGHVS and FQNEAQ. V shed 5 bases, J shed 0 bases, and the junction held 12 bases outside the gene matches. This table comes from immunoSEQ multiplex PCR, and its TCRdb copy is limited to in-frame clones, with some not included. The data hold about 140,000 clones, with about three quarters observed a single time. Material: peripheral blood. The sequence came from a woman aged 45-65 years with active or convalescent COVID-19. This chain connects TRBV7-8 to TRBJ1-3; 8 bases line up with TRBD1. The CDR3 protein is CASSGRGQEFSSGNTIYF. In DNA form, the CDR3 reads TGTGCCAGCAGCGGCCGGGGACAGGAATTTTCCTCTGGAAACACCATATATTTT.